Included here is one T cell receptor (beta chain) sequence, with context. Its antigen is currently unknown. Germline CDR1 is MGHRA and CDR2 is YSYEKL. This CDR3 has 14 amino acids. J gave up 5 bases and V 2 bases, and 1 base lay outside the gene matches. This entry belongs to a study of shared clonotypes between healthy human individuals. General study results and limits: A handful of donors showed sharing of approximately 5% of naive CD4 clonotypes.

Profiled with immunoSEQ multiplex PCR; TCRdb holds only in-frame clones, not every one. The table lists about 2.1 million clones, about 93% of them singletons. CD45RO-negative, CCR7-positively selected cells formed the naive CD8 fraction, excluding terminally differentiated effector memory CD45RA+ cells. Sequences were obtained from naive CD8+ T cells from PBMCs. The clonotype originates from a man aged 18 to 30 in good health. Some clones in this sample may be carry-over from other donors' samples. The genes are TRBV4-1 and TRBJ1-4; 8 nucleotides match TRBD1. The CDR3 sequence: CASSQRTGNEKLFF. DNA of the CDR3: TGCGCCAGCAGCCAAAGGACAGGGAATGAAAAACTGTTTTTT.